The source of this TCR beta chain is a study of tumor-infiltrating lymphocytes in primary liver carcinoma. The study, taken as a whole, reports: The overlap of tumor-adjacent and tumor-blood pairs was smaller than that of tumor region pairs. With p = 0.039, the top-250-clone fraction in tumors significantly exceeded that in blood.

Starting from 450 to 500 ng of total RNA, TCR beta cDNA was produced with a primer in the constant region. Slightly modified ARM-PCR served as the procedure for the TCR beta libraries. These libraries came from three rounds of nested multiplex PCR. TRBV1-TRBV30 forward primers and a C-beta reverse primer were used in the first two PCR rounds, which each ran for 9 to 10 cycles. A single record per CDR3 protein comes from TCRdb applying MiXCR to the multiplex PCR reads. The sample includes about 200,000 distinct CDR3 sequences, less than 70% of them seen just once. To note about this clonotype: Its antigen is still unknown.

Germline DNA was also extracted, and blood RNA was taken from unsorted whole blood. With chronic HBV infection, the patients were also treatment-naive. The authors collected four milliliters of peripheral blood before surgery. The V and J ends lost 5 bases and 6 bases respectively, with 13 bases between them. The CDR3 consists of 13 residues. Germline values: CDR1 SEHNR, CDR2 FQNEAQ (reference sequence). The TCR sequence derives from a woman between 55 and 75 years old with primary liver carcinoma and hepatitis B virus infection. The chain recombines TRBV7-9 with TRBJ1-2, with unresolved D. Sequenced: peripheral blood. CDR3 DNA: TGTGCCAGCAGCCTGAGAGTGATCGATGGCTACACCTTC. The encoded protein is CASSLRVIDGYTF.